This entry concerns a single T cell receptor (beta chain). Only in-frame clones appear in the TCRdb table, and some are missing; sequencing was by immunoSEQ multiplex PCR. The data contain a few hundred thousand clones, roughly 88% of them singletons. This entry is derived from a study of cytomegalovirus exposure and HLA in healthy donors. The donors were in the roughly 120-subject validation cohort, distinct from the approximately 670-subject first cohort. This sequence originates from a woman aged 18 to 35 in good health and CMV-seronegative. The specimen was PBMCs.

CDR3 coding DNA: TGTGCCTGGAGTCACGGTAGCCTCGGAGATACGCAGTATTTT. Translation gives CAWSHGSLGDTQYF. The chain uses TRBV30 and TRBJ2-3; D call uncertain. Germline V lookup: CDR1 GTSNPN, CDR2 SVGIG (reference sequence). Trimming removed 2 bases from V and 5 bases from J, with 14 bases in between. The CDR3 loop spans 14 amino acids. Full variable domain (missing parts from reference TRBV30 and TRBJ2-3): SQTIHQWPATLVQPVGSPLSLECTVEGTSNPNLYWYRQAAGRGLQLLFYSVGIGQISSEVPQNLSASRPQDRQFILSSKKLLLSDSGFYLCAWSHGSLGDTQYFGPGTRLTVL.